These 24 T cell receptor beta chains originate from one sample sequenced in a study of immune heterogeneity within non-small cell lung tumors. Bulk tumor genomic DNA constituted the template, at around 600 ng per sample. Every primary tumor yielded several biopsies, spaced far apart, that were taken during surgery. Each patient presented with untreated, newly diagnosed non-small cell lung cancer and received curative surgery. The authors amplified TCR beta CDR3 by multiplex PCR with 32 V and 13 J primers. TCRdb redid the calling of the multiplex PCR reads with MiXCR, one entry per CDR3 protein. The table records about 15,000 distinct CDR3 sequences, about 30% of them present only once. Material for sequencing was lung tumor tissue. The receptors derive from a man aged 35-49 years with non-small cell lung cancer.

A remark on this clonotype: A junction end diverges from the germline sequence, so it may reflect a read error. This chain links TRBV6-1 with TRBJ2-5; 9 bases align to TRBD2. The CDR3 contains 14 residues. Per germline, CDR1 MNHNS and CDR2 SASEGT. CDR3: CAGSAGLAEETQYF. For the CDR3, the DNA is TGTGCCGGCAGTGCGGGACTAGCAGAAGAGACCCAGTACTTC.

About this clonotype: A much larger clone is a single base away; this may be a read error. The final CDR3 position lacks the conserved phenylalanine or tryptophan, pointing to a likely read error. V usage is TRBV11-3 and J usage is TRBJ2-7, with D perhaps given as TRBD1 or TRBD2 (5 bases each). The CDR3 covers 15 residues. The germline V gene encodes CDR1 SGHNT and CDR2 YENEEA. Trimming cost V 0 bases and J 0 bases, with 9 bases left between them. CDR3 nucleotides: TGTGCCAGCAGCTTAGACTGGGGGAGCTCCTACGAGCAGTACTAC. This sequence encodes CASSLDWGSSYEQYY.

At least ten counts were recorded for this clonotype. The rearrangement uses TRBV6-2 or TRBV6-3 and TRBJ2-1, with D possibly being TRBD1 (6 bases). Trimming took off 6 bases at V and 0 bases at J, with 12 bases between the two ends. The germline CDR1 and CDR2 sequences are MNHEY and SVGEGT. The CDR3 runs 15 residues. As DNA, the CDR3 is TGTGCCAGCAGCCAACAGGGAAGCTCCTACAATGAGCAGTTCTTC. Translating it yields CASSQQGSSYNEQFF.

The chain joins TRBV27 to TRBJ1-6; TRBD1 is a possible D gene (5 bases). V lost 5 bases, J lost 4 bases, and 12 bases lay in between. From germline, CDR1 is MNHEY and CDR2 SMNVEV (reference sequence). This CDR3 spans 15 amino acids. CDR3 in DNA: TGTGCCAGCAGTCCAGGAAGGGGTTATAATTCACCCCTCCACTTT. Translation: CASSPGRGYNSPLHF.

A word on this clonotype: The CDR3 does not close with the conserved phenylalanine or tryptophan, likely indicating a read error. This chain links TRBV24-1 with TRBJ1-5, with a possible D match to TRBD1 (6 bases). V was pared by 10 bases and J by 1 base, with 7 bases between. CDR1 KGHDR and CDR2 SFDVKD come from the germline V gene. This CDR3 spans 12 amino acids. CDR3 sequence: CATQGSNQPQHL. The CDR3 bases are TGTGCCACTCAGGGGAGCAATCAGCCCCAGCATCTT.

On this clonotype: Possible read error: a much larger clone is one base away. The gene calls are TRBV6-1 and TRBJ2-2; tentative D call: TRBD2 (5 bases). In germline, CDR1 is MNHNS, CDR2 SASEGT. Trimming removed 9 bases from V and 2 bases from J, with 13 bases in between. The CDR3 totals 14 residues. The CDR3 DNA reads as TGTGCCAGAAGCGGACCTACAAACACCGGGGAGCTGTTTTTT. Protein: CARSGPTNTGELFF.

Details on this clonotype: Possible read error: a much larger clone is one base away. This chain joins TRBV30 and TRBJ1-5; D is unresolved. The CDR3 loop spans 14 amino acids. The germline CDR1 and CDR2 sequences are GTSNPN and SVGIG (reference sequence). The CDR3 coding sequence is TGTGCCTGGAGTGTTCAGGCTAGCAATCAGCCCCAGGATTTT. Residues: CAWSVQASNQPQDF.

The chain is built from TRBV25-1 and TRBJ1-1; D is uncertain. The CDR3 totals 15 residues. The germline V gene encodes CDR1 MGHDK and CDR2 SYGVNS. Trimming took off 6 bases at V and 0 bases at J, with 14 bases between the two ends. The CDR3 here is CASSEHLSMNTEAFF. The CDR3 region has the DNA TGTGCCAGCAGCGAACATCTAAGTATGAACACTGAAGCTTTCTTT.

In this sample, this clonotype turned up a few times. This CDR3 reads CASSLATGGFGGYTF. CDR3 nucleotides: TGTGCCAGCAGCCTTGCGACAGGGGGCTTTGGCGGCTACACCTTC. The V gene is TRBV3-1, the J gene TRBJ1-2, with 10 bases identical to TRBD1. With 4 bases clipped from V and 8 bases from J, the junction kept 10 bases outside the gene matches. CDR3 length: 15 amino acids. Looked up from germline, CDR1 is LGHDT and CDR2 is YNNKEL (reference sequence). The full variable domain, its missing parts supplied by reference TRBV3-1 and TRBJ1-2, is DTAVSQTPKYLVTQMGNDKSIKCEQNLGHDTMYWYKQDSKKFLKIMFSYNNKELIINETVPNRFSPKSPDKAHLNLHINSLELGDSAVYFCASSLATGGFGGYTFGSGTRLTVV.

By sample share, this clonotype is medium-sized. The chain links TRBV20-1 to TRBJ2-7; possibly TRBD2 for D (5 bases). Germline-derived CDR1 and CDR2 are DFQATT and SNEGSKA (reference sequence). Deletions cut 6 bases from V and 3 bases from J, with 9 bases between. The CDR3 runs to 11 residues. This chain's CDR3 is CSAQTSYEQYF. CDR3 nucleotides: TGCAGTGCCCAAACTAGCTACGAGCAGTACTTC.

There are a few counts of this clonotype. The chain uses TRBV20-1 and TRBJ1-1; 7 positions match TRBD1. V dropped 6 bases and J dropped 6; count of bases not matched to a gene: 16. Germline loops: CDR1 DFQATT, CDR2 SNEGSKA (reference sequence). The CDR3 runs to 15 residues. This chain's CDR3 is CSAEKGALKGAEAFF. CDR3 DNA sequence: TGCAGTGCGGAGAAGGGGGCCCTTAAAGGTGCTGAAGCTTTCTTT.

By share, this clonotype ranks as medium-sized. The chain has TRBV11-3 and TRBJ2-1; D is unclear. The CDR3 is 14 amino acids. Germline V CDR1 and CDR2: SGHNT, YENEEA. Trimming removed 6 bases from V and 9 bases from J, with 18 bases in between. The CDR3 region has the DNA TGTGCCAGCAGTTACACGGATATAGAGATTGAGCAGTTCTTC. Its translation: CASSYTDIEIEQFF.

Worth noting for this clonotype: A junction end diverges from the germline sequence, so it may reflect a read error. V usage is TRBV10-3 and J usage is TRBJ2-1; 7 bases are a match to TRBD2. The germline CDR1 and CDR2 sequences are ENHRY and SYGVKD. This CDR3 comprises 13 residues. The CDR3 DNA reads TGTGCCGCCAGAACAAACGGGAGGAATGAGCTGTTCTTC. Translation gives CAARTNGRNELFF.

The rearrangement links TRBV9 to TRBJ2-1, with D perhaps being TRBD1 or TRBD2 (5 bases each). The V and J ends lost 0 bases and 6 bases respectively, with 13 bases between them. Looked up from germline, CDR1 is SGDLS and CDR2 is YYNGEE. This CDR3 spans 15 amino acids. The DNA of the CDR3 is TGTGCCAGCAGCGTAGGATATGGGGGTCGCAATGAGCAGTTCTTC. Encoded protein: CASSVGYGGRNEQFF.

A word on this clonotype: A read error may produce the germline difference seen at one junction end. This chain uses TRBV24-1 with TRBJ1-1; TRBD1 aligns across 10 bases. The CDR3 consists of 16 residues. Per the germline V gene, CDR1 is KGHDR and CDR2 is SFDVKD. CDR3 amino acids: CDTSDTGQGSGTEAFF. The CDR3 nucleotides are TGTGACACCAGTGACACGGGACAGGGGTCGGGAACTGAAGCTTTCTTT.

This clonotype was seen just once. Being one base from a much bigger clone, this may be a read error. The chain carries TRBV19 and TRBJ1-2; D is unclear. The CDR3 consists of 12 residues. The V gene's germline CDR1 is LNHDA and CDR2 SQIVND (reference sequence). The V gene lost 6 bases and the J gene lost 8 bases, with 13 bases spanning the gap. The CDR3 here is CASRKRDRGYTF. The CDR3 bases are TGTGCCAGTAGAAAAAGGGATAGAGGCTACACCTTC.

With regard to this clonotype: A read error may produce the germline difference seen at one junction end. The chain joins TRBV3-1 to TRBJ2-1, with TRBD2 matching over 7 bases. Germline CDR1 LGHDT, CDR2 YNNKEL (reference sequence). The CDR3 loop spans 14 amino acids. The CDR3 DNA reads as TGTGCCGGCAGCCCGACTAGCCGGGGGAATGAGCAGTTCTTC. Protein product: CAGSPTSRGNEQFF.

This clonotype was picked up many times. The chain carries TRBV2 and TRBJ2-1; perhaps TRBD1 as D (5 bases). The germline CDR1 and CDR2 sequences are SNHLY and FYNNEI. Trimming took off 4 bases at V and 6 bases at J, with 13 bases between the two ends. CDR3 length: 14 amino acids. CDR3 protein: CASSVSRVGNEQFF. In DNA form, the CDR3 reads TGTGCCAGCAGTGTGAGCAGGGTGGGCAATGAGCAGTTCTTC. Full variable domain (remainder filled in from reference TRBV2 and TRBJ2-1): EPEVTQTPSHQVTQMGQEVILRCVPISNHLYFYWYRQILGQKVEFLVSFYNNEISEKSEIFDDQFSVERPDGSNFTLKIRSTKLEDSAMYFCASSVSRVGNEQFFGPGTRLTVL.

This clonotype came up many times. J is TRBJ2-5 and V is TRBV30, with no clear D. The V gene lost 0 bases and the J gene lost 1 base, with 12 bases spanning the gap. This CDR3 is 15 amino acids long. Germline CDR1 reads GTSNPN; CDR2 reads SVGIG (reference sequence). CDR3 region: CAWSVGAASQETQYF. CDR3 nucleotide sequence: TGTGCCTGGAGTGTAGGCGCGGCCTCCCAAGAGACCCAGTACTTC.

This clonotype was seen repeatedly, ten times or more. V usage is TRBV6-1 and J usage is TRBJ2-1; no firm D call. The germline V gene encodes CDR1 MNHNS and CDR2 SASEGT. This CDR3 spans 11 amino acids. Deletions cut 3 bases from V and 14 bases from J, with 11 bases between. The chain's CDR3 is CASSDSRREFF. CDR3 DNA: TGTGCCAGCAGTGACTCCCGCCGGGAGTTCTTC.

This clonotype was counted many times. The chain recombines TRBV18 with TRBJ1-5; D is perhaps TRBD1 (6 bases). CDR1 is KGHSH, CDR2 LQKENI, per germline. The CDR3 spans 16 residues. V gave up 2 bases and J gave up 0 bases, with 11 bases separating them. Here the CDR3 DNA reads TGTGCCAGCTCACCAGTCAGGGGAGGTAGCAATCAGCCCCAGCATTTT. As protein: CASSPVRGGSNQPQHF.

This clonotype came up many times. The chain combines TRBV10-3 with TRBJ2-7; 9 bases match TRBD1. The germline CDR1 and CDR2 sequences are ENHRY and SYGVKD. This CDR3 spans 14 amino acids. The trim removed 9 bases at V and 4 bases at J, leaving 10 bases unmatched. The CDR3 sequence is CAISTDRGGYEQYF. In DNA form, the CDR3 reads TGTGCCATTTCTACCGACAGGGGGGGGTACGAGCAGTACTTC.

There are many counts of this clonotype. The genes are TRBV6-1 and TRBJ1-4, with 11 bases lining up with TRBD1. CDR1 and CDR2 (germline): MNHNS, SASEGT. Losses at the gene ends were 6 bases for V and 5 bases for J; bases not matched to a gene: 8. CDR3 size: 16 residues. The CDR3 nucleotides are TGTGCCAGCAGACCCTGGACAGGGGGCGCGAATGAAAAACTGTTTTTT. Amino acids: CASRPWTGGANEKLFF.

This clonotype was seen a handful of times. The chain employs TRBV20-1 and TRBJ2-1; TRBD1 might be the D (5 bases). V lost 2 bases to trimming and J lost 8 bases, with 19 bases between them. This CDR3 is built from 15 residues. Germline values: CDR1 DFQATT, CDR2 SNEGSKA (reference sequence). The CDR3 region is CSARIIDGVGHEQFF. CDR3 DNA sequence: TGCAGTGCTAGAATCATAGACGGAGTGGGGCATGAGCAGTTCTTC.